This T cell receptor (beta chain) stems from a study of response to subunit inactivated influenza vaccine. TCRdb called the RT-PCR reads again in MiXCR, with one record for every CDR3 protein. The table has some 640,000 distinct CDR3 sequences, 11% to 15% seen once; the top ten hold around 7.3%. This CDR3 region has 14 residues. The ends were cut back, 4 bases at V and 1 base at J, with 10 bases in the middle. The V gene's germline CDR1 is SGDLS and CDR2 YYNGEE. The rearrangement joins TRBV9 to TRBJ2-3, with D maybe TRBD1 (5 bases). Sequencing was performed on PBMCs from blood, taken less than 15 days before vaccination. The sequence derives from a man aged 45-65 years who received an inactivated influenza vaccine. The CDR3 loop is CASSTWGGTDTQYF. CDR3 nucleotides: TGTGCCAGCAGCACCTGGGGCGGCACAGATACGCAGTATTTT.